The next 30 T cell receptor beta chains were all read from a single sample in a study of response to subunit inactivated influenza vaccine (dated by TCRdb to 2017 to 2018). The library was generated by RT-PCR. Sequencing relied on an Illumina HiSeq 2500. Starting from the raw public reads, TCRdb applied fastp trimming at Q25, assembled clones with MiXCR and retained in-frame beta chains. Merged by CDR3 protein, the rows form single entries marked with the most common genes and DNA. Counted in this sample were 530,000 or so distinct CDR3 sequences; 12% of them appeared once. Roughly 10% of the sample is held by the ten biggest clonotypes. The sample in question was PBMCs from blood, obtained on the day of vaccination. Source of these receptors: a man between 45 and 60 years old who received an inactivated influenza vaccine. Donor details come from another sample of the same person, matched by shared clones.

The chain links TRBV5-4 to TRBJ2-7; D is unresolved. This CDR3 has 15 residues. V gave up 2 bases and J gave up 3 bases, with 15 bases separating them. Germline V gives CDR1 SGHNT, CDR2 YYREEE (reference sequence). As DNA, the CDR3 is TGTGCCAGCAGCTTCGACACCACCGGGCACTACGAGCAGTACTTC. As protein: CASSFDTTGHYEQYF.

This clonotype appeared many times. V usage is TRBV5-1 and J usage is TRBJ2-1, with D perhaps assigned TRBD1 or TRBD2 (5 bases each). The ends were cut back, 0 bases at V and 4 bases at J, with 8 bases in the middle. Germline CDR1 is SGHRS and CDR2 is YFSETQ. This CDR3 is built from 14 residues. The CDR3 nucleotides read TGCGCCAGCAGCTTGGTCGGGGCATACAATGAGCAGTTCTTC. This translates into CASSLVGAYNEQFF.

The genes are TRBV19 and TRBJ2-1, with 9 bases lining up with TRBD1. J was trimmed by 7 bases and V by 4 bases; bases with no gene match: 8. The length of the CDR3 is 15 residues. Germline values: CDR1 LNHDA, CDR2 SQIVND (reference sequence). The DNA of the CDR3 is TGTGCCAGTAGTACAGGACAGGGGTCGATGAATGAGCAGTTCTTC. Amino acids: CASSTGQGSMNEQFF.

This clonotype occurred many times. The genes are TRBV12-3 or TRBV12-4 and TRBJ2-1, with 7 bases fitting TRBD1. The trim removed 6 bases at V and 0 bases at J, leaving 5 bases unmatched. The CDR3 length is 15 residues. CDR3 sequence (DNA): TGTGCCAGCAGCCGGGGACAGTACTCCTACAATGAGCAGTTCTTC. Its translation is CASSRGQYSYNEQFF.

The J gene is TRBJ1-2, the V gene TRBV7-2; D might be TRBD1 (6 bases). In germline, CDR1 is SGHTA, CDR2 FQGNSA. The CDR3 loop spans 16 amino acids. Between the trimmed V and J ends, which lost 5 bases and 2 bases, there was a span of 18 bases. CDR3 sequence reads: CASSAAGGGANYGYTF. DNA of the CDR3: TGTGCCAGCAGCGCCGCCGGGGGGGGCGCAAACTATGGCTACACCTTC.

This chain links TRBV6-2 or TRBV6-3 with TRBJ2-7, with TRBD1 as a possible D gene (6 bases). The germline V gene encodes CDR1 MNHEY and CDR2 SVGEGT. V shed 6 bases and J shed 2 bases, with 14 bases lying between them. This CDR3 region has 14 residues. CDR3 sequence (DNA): TGTGCCAGCAGAAGAGGCAGGGGAGCCTACGAGCAGTACTTC. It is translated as CASRRGRGAYEQYF.

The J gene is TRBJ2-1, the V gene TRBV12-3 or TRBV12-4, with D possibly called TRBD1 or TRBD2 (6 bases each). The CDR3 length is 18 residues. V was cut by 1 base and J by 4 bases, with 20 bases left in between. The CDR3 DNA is TGTGCCAGCAGTTTAGACGGTGGGGGGCCTTCCCAATACAATGAGCAGTTCTTC. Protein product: CASSLDGGGPSQYNEQFF.

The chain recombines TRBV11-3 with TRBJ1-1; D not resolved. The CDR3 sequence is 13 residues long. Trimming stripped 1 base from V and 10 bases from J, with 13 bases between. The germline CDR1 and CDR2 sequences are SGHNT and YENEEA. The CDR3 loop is CASSLGTYSPAFF. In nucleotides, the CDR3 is TGTGCCAGCAGCTTAGGAACCTATTCTCCAGCTTTCTTT.

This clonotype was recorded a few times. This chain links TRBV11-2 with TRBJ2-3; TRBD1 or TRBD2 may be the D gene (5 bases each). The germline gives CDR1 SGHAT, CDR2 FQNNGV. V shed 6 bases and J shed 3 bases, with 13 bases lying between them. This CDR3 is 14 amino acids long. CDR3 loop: CASSFWGITDTQYF. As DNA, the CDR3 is TGTGCCAGCAGTTTCTGGGGGATTACAGATACGCAGTATTTT.

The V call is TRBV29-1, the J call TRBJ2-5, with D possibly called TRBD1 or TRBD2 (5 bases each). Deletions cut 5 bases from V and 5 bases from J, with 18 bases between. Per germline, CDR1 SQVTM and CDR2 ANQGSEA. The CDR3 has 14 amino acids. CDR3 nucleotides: TGCAGCGTTCGGGGCAGGGTGAGGGTGGAGACCCAGTACTTC. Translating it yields CSVRGRVRVETQYF.

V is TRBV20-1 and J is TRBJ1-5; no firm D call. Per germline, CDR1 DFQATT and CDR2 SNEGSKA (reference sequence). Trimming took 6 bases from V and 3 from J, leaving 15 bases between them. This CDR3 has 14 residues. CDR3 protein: CSANPGPANQPQHF. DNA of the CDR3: TGCAGTGCCAACCCAGGCCCAGCCAATCAGCCCCAGCATTTT.

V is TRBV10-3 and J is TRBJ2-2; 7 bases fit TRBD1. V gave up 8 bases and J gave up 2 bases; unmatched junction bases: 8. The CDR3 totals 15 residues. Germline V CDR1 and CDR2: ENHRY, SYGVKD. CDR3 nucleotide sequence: TGTGCCATCGGATATAACAGGGGAAACACCGGGGAGCTGTTTTTT. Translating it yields CAIGYNRGNTGELFF.

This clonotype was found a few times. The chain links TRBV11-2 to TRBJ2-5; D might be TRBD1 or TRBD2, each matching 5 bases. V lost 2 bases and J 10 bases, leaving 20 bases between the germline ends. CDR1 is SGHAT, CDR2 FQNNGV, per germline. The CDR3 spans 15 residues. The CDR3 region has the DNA TGTGCCAGCAGCTTAACCCGGGACCCCCGGGTGAGCCAGTACTTC. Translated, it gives CASSLTRDPRVSQYF. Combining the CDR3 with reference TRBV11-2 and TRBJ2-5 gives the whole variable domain EAGVAQSPRYKIIEKRQSVAFWCNPISGHATLYWYQQILGQGPKLLIQFQNNGVVDDSQLPKDRFSAERLKGVDSTLKIQPAKLEDSAVYLCASSLTRDPRVSQYFGPGTRLLVL.

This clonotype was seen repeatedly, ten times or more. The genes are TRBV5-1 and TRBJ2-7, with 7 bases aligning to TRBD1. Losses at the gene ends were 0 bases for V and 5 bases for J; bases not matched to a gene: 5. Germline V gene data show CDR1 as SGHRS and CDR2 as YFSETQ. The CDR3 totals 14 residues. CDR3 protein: CASSLALTGNEQYF. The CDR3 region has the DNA TGCGCCAGCAGCTTGGCTTTGACAGGGAACGAGCAGTACTTC.

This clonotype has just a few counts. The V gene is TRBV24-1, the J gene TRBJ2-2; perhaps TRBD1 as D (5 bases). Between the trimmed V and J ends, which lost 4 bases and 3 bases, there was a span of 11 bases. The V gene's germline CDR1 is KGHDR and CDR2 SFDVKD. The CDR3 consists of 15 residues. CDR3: CATSEVGLDTGELFF. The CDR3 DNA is TGTGCCACCAGTGAGGTGGGGCTCGACACCGGGGAGCTGTTTTTT.

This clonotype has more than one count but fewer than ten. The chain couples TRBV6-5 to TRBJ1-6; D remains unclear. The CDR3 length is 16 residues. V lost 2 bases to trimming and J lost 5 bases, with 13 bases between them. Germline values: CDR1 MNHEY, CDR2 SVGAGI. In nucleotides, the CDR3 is TGTGCCAGCAGTTACGAGGGTCCCGCGAATAATTCACCCCTCCACTTT. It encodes CASSYEGPANNSPLHF.

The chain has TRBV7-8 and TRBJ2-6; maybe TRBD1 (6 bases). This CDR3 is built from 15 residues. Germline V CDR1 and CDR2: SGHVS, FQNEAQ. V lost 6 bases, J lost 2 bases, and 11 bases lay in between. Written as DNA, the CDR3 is TGTGCCAGCAGGCCAAGGACAGCTGGGGCCAACGTCCTGACTTTC. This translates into CASRPRTAGANVLTF.

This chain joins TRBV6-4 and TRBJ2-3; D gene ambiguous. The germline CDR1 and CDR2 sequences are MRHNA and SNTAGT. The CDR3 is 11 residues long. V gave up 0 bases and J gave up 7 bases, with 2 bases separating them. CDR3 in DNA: TGTGCCAGCAGTGACTCAAATACGCAGTATTTT. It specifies CASSDSNTQYF.

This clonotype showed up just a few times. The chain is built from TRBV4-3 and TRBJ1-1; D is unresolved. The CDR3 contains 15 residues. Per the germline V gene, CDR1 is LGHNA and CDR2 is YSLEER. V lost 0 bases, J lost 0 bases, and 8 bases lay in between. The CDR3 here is CASSQEFRMNTEAFF. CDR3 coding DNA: TGCGCCAGCAGCCAAGAGTTCAGGATGAACACTGAAGCTTTCTTT.

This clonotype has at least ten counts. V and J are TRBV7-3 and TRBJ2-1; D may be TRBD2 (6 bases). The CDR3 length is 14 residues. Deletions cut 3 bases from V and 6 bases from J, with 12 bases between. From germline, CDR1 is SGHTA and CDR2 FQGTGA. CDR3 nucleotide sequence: TGTGCCAGCAGCTTGACCGGGGGAACCAATGAGCAGTTCTTC. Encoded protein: CASSLTGGTNEQFF.

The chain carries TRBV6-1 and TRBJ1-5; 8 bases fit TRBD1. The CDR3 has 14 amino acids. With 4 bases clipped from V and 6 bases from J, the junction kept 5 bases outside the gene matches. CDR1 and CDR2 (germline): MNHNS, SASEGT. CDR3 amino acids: CASSATGGTQPQHF. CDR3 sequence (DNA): TGTGCCAGCAGTGCTACAGGGGGGACTCAGCCCCAGCATTTT.

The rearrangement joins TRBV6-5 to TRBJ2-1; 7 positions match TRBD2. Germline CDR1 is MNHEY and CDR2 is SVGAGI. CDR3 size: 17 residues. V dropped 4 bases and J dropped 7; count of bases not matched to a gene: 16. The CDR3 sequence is CASSSEIGGGSRNEQFF. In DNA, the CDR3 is TGTGCCAGCAGTTCCGAAATTGGCGGCGGGAGTCGTAATGAGCAGTTCTTC.

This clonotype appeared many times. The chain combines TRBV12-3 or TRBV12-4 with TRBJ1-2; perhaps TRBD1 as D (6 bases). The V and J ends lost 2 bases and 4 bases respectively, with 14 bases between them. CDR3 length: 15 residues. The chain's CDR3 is CASSLTSGGIYGYTF. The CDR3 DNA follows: TGTGCCAGCAGTTTAACGAGTGGGGGCATCTATGGCTACACCTTC.

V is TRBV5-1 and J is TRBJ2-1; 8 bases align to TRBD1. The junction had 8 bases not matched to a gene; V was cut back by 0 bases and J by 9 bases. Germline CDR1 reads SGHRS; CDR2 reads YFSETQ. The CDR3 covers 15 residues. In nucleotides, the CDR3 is TGCGCCAGCAGCTTGGAAATGGCAGGGGGCGTTGAGCAGTTCTTC. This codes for CASSLEMAGGVEQFF.

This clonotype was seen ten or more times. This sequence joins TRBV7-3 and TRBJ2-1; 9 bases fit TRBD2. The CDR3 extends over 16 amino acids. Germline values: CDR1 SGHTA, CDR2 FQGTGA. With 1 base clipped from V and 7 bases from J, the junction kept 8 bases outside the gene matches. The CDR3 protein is CASSLMSASGKNEQFF. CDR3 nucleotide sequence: TGTGCCAGCAGCTTAATGTCGGCTAGCGGGAAGAATGAGCAGTTCTTC.

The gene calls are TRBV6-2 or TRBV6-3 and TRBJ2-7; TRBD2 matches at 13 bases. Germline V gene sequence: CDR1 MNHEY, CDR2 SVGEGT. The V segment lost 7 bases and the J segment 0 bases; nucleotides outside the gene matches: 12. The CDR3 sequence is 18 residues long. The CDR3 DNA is TGTGCCAGCACCCAGACGATTTGGACTAGCGGGAGCTCCTACGAGCAGTACTTC. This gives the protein CASTQTIWTSGSSYEQYF.

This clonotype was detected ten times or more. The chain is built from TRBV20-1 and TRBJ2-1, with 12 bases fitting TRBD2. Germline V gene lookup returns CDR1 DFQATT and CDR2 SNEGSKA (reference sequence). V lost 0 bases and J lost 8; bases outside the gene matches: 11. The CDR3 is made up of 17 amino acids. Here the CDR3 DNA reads TGCAGTGCTAGAGACCCCGCGACTAGCGGGAGCTTTTATGAGCAGTTCTTC. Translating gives CSARDPATSGSFYEQFF.

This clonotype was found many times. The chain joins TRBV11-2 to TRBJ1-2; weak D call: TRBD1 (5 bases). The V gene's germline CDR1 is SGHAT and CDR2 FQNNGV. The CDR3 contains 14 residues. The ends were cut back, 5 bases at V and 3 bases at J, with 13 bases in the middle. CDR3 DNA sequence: TGTGCCAGCAGCGCCGGGGTGGGGGACTATGGCTACACCTTC. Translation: CASSAGVGDYGYTF.

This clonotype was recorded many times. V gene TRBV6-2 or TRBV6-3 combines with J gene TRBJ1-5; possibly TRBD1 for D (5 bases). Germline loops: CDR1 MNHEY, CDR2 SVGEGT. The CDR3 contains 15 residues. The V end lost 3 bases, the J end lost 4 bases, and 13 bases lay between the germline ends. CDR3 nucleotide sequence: TGTGCCAGCAGTTATATGCTGGGGGGAAATCAGCCCCAGCATTTT. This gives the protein CASSYMLGGNQPQHF.

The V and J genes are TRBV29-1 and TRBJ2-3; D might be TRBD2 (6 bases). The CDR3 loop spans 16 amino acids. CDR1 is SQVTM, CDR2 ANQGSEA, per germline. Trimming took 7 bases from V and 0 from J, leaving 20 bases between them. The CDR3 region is CSGTTPGRGSTDTQYF. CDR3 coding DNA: TGCAGCGGCACCACTCCCGGGCGGGGTAGCACAGATACGCAGTATTTT.